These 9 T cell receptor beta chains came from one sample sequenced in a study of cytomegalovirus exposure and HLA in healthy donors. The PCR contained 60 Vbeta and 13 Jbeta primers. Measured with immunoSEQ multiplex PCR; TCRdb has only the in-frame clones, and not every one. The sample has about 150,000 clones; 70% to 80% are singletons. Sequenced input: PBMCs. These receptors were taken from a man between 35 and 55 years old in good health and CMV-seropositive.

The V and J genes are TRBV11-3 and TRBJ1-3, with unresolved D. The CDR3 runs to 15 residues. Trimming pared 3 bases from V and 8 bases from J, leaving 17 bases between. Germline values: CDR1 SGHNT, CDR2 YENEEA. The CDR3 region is CASSFSPGLGDTIYF. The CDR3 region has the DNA TGTGCCAGCAGCTTCTCTCCGGGCCTCGGGGACACCATATATTTT.

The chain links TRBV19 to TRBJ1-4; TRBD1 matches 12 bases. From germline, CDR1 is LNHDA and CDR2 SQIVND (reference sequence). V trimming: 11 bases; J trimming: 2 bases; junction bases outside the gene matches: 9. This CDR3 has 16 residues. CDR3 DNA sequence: TGTGCCGTGAGGCCGGGACAGGGGGCCACTAATGAAAAACTGTTTTTT. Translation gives CAVRPGQGATNEKLFF.

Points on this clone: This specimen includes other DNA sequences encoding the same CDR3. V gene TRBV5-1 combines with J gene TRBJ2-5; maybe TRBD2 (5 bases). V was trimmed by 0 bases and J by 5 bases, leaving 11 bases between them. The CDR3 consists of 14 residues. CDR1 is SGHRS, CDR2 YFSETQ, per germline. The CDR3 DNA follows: TGCGCCAGCAGCTTGGTGGGCGGAGGTGAGACCCAGTACTTC. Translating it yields CASSLVGGGETQYF.

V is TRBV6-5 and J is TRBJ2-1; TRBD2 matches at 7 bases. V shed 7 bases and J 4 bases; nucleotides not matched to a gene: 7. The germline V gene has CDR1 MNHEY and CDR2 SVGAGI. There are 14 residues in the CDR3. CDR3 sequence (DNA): TGTGCCAGCAAGAGTAGCGGGCTGTACAATGAGCAGTTCTTC. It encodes CASKSSGLYNEQFF.

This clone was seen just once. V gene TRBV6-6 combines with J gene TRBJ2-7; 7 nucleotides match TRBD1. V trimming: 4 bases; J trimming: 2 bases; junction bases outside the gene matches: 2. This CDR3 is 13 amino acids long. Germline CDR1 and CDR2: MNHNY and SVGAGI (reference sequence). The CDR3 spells CASSWDSPYEQYF. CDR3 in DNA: TGTGCCAGCAGTTGGGACAGTCCCTACGAGCAGTACTTC.

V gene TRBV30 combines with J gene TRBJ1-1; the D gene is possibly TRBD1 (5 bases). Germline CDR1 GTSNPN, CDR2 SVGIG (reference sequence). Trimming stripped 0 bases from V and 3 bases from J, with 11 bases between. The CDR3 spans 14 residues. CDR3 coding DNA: TGTGCCTGGAGTGTGGGGACTTTGGACACTGAAGCTTTCTTT. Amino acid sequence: CAWSVGTLDTEAFF.

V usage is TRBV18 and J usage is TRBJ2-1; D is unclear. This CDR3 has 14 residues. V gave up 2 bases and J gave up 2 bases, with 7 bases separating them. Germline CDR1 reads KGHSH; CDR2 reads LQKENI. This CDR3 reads CASSPGLTYNEQFF. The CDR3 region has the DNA TGTGCCAGCTCACCAGGCCTCACCTACAATGAGCAGTTCTTC.

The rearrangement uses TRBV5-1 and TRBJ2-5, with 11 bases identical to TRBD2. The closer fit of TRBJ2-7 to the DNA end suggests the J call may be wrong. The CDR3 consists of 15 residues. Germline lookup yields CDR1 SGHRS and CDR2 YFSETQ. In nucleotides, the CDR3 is TGCGCCAGCAGCTTGGCACTAGCGGGAGTCCACGAGCAGTACTTC. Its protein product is CASSLALAGVHEQYF.

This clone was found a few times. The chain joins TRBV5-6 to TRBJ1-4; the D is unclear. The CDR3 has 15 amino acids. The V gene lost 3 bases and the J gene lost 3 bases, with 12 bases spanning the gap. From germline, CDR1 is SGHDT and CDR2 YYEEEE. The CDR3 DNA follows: TGTGCCAGCAGCTCATCCGGGAGCCCTAATGAAAAACTGTTTTTT. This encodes CASSSSGSPNEKLFF.